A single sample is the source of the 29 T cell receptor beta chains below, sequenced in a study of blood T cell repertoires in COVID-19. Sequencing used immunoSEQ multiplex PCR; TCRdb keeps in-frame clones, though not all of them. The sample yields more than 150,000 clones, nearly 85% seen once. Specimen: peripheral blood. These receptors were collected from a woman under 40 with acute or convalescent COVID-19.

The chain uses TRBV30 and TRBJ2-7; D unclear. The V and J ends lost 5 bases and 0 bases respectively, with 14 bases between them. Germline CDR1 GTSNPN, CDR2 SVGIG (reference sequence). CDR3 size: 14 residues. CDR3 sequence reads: CAWRWSERSYEQYF. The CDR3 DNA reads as TGTGCCTGGCGGTGGTCAGAGCGCTCCTACGAGCAGTACTTC.

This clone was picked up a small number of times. The CDR3 is CASSLLTGPGNLYGYTF. The CDR3 DNA reads as TGTGCCAGCAGCCTCCTGACAGGGCCTGGAAATCTCTATGGCTACACCTTC. This chain uses TRBV6-2 or TRBV6-3 with TRBJ1-2, with TRBD1 matching over 7 bases. The V segment lost 6 bases and the J segment 4 bases; nucleotides outside the gene matches: 17. Germline CDR1 MNHEY, CDR2 SVGEGT. This CDR3 has 17 amino acids.

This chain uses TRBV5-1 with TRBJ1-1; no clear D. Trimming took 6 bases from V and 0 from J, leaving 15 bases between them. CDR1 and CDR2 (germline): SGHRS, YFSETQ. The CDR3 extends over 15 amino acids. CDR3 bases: TGCGCCAGCACCCCCACGGTCCTTATGAACACTGAAGCTTTCTTT. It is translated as CASTPTVLMNTEAFF.

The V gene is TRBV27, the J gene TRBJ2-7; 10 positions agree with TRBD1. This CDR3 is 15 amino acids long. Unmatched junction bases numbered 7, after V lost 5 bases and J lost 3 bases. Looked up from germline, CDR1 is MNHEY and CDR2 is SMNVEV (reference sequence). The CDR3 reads CASSPGTGVGYEQYF. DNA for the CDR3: TGTGCCAGCAGTCCGGGGACAGGGGTCGGCTACGAGCAGTACTTC.

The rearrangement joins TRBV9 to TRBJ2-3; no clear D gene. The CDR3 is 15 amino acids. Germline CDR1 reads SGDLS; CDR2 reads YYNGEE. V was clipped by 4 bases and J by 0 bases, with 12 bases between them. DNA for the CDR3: TGTGCCAGCAGCCCACCGACTGGGAGCACAGATACGCAGTATTTT. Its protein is CASSPPTGSTDTQYF.

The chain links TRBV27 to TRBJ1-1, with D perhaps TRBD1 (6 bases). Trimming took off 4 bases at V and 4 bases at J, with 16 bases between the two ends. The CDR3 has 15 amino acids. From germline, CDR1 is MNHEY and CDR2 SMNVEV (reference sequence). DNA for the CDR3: TGTGCCAGCAGTTCCCGTCTGAGGGGGTTCACTGAAGCTTTCTTT. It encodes CASSSRLRGFTEAFF.

The CDR3 loop reads CASSAGTGGLGQYF. In DNA form, the CDR3 reads TGTGCCAGCAGCGCCGGGACAGGGGGGTTGGGGCAGTACTTC. The rearrangement uses TRBV9 and TRBJ2-7; 11 bases align to TRBD1. CDR3 length: 14 residues. J gave up 9 bases and V 3 bases, and 8 bases lay outside the gene matches. CDR1 SGDLS and CDR2 YYNGEE come from the germline V gene.

The CDR3 DNA reads as TGTGCCAGCAGCCAAGAAGTCAGCGGGGGAGGAGATACGCAGTATTTT. This sequence encodes CASSQEVSGGGDTQYF. The chain is built from TRBV4-2 and TRBJ2-3; 8 nucleotides line up with TRBD2. The CDR3 totals 16 residues. V lost 0 bases and J lost 5; bases outside the gene matches: 7. Per germline, CDR1 LGHNA and CDR2 YNFKEQ.

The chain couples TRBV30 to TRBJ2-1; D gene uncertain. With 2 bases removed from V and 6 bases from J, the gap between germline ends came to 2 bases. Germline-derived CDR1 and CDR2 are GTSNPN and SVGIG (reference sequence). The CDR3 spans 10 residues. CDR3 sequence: CAWSRNEQFF. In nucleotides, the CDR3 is TGTGCCTGGAGTCGCAATGAGCAGTTCTTC.

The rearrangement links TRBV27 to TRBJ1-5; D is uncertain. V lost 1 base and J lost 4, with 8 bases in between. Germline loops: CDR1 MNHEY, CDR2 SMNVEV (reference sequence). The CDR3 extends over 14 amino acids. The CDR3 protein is CASSLYPLNQPQHF. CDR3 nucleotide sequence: TGTGCCAGCAGTTTATATCCCCTTAATCAGCCCCAGCATTTT.

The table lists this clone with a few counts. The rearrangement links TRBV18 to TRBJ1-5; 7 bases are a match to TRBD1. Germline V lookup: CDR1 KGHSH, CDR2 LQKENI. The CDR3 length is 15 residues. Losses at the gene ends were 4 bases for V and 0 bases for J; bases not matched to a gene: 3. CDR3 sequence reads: CASSQGTDSNQPQHF. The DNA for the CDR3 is TGTGCCAGCTCACAAGGGACAGATAGCAATCAGCCCCAGCATTTT.

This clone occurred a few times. CDR3 nucleotides: TGTGCCAGCAGACCACAGGGTTCAAGAAATCAGCCCCAGCATTTT. Its protein product is CASRPQGSRNQPQHF. V usage is TRBV6-5 and J usage is TRBJ1-5; tentative D call: TRBD1 (6 bases). Per germline, CDR1 MNHEY and CDR2 SVGAGI. The V gene lost 6 bases and the J gene lost 4 bases, with 16 bases spanning the gap. The CDR3 covers 15 residues.

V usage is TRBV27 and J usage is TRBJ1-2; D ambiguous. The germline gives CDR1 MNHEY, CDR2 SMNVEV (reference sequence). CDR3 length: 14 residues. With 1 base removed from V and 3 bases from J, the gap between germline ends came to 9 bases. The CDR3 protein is CASSLFQVYYGYTF. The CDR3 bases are TGTGCCAGCAGTTTATTTCAGGTTTACTATGGCTACACCTTC.

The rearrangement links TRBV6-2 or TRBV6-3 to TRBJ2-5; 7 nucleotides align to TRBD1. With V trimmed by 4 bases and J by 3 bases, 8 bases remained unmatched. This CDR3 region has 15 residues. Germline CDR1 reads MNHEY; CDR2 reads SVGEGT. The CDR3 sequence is CASSFVGTAKETQYF. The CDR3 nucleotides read TGTGCCAGCAGTTTTGTTGGGACAGCCAAAGAGACCCAGTACTTC.

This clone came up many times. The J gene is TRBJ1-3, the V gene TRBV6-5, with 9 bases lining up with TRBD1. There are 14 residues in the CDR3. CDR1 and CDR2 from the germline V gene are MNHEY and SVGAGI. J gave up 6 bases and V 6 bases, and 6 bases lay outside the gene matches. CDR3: CASSRDRGANTIYF. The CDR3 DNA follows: TGTGCCAGCAGCCGAGACAGGGGGGCAAACACCATATATTTT.

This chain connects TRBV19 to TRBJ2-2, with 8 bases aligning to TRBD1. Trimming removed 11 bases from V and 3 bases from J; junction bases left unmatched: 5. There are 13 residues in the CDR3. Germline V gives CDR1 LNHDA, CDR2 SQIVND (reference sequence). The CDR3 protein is CASDREDTGELFF. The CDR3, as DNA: TGTGCCTCGGACAGGGAGGACACCGGGGAGCTGTTTTTT.

As DNA, the CDR3 is TGTGCCAGCAGCTTAACCGGGACAGGGATTTCCTACGAGCAGTACTTC. This encodes CASSLTGTGISYEQYF. The chain recombines TRBV7-9 with TRBJ2-7; TRBD1 aligns across 9 bases. With V trimmed by 2 bases and J by 1 base, 6 bases remained unmatched. Germline V gives CDR1 SEHNR, CDR2 FQNEAQ (reference sequence). This CDR3 contains 16 residues.

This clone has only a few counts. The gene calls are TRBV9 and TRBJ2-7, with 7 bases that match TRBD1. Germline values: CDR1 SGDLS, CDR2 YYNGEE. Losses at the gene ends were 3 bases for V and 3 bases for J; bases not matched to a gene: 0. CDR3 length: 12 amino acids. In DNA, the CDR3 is TGTGCCAGCAGCGGGGACAGCTACGAGCAGTACTTC. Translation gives CASSGDSYEQYF.

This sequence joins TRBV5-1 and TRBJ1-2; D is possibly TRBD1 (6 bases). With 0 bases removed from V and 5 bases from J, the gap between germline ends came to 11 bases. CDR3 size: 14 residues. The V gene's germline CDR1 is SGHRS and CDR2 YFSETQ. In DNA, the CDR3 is TGCGCCAGCAGCTTGGGGGCGACAGGTTATGGCTACACCTTC. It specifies CASSLGATGYGYTF.

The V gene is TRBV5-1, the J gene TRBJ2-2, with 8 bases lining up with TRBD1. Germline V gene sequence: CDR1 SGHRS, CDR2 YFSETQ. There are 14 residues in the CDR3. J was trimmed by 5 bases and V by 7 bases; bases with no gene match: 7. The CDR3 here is CASYTGGATGELFF. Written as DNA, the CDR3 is TGCGCCAGCTATACAGGGGGAGCGACCGGGGAGCTGTTTTTT.

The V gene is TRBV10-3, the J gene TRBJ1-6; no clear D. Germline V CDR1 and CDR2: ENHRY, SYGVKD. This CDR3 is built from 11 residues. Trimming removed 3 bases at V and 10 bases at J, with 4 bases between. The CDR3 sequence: CAISDGSPLHF. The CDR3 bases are TGTGCCATCAGTGACGGGTCACCCCTCCACTTT.

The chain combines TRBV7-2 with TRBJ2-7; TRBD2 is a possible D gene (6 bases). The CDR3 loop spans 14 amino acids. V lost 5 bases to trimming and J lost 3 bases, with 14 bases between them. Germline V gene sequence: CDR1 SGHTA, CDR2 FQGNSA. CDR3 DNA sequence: TGTGCCAGCAGCGGGGCGGGGCGGATCTACGAGCAGTACTTC. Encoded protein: CASSGAGRIYEQYF.

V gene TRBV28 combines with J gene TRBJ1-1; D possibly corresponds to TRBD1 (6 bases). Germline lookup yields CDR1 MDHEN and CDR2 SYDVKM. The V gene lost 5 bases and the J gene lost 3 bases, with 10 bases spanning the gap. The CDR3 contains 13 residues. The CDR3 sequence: CASSVGGDTEAFF. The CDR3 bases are TGTGCCAGCAGTGTAGGGGGAGACACTGAAGCTTTCTTT.

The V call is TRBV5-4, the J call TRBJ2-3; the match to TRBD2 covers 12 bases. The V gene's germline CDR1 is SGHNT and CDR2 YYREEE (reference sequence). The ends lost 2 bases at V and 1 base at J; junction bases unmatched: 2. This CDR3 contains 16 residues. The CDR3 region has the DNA TGTGCCAGCAGCTTTCTAGCGGGGGGGGGCACAGATACGCAGTATTTT. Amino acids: CASSFLAGGGTDTQYF.

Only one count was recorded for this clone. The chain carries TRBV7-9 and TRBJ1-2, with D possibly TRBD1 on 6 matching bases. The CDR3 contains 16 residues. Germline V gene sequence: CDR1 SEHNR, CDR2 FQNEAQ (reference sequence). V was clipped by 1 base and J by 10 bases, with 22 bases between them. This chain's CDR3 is CASSLEGVAGRRNYTF. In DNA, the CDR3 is TGTGCCAGCAGCTTAGAGGGGGTGGCAGGGAGAAGGAACTACACCTTC.

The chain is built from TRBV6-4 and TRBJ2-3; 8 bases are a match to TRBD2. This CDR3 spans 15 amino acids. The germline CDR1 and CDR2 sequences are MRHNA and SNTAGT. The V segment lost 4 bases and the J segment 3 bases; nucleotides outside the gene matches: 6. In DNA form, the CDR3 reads TGTGCCAGCAGTGCCGGACTAGCCCCAACAGATACGCAGTATTTT. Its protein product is CASSAGLAPTDTQYF.

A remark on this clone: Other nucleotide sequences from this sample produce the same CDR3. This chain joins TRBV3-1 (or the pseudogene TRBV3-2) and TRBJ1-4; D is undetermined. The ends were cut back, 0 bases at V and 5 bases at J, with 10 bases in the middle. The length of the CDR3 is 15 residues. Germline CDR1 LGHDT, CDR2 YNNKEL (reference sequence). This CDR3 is CASSQDRGWNEKLFF. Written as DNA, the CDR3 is TGTGCCAGCAGCCAAGATCGCGGCTGGAATGAAAAACTGTTTTTT.

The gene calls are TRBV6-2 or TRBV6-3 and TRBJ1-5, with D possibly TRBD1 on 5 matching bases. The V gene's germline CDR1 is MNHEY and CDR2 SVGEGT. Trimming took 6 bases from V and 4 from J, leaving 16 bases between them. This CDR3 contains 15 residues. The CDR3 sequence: CASSLWGRTNQPQHF. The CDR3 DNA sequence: TGTGCCAGCAGCTTATGGGGGAGGACTAATCAGCCCCAGCATTTT.

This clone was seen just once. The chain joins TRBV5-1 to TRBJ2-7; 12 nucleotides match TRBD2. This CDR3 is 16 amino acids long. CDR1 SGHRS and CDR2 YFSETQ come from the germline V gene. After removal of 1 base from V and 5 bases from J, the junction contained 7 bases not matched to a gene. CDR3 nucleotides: TGCGCCAGCAGCTTGAGGGCTAGCGGGGGGGCCCACGAGCAGTACTTC. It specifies CASSLRASGGAHEQYF.